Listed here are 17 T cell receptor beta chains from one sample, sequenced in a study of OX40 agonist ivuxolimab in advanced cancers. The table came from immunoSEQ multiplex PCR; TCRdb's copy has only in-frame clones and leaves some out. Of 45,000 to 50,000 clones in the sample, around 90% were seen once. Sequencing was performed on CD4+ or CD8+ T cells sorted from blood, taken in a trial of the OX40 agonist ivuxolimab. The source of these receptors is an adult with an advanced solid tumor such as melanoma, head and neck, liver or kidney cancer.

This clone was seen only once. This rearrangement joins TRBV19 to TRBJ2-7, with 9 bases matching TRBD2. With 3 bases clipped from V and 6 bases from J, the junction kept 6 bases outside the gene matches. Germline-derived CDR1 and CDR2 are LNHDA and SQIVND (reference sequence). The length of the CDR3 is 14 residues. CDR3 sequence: CASSINSGSIEQYF. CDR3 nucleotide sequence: TGTGCCAGTAGTATCAATAGCGGGAGTATCGAGCAGTACTTC.

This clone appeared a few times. DNA of the CDR3: TGTGCCAGCACCCCTCCGGGACTGAACACTGAAGCTTTCTTT. Amino acid sequence: CASTPPGLNTEAFF. V gene TRBV6-6 combines with J gene TRBJ1-1; D is perhaps TRBD1 (5 bases). V was pared by 7 bases and J by 0 bases, with 12 bases between. CDR1 is MNHNY and CDR2 is SVGAGI in the germline V gene (reference sequence). CDR3 length equals 14 residues.

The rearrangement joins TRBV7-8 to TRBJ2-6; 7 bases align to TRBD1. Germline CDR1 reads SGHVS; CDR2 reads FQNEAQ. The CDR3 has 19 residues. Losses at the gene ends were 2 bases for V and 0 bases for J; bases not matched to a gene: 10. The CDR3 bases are TGTGCCAGCAGCTTACGACAGGGATTACTCTCCTCTGGGGCCAACGTCCTGACTTTC. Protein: CASSLRQGLLSSGANVLTF.

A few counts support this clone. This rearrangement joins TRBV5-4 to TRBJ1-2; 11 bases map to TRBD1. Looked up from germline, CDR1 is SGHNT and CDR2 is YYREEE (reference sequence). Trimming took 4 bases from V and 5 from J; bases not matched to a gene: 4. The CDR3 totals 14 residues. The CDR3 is CASSRGDRGYGYTF. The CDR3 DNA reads TGTGCCAGCAGCCGAGGGGACAGGGGGTATGGCTACACCTTC.

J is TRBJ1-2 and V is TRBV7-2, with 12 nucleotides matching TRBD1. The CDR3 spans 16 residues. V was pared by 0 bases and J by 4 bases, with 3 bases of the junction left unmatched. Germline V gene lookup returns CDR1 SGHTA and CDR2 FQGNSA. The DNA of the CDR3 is TGTGCCAGCAGCTTAGCCGGGACAGGGGGCTTCTATGGCTACACCTTC. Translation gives CASSLAGTGGFYGYTF. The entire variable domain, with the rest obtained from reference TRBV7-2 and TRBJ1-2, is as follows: GAGVSQSPSNKVTEKGKDVELRCDPISGHTALYWYRQSLGQGLEFLIYFQGNSAPDKSGLPSDRFSAERTGGSVSTLTIQRTQQEDSAVYLCASSLAGTGGFYGYTFGSGTRLTVV.

CDR3 DNA: TGTGCCAGCAGCCCGATGCTAGCAAGCCAAGAGACCCAGTACTTC. Translation: CASSPMLASQETQYF. The V gene is TRBV5-6, the J gene TRBJ2-5, with D perhaps matching TRBD2 (5 bases). Germline V gene sequence: CDR1 SGHDT, CDR2 YYEEEE. Trimming pared 4 bases from V and 1 base from J, leaving 14 bases between. The CDR3 runs 15 residues. The full variable domain, completed using reference TRBV5-6 and TRBJ2-5, is DAGVTQSPTHLIKTRGQQVTLRCSPKSGHDTVSWYQQALGQGPQFIFQYYEEEERQRGNFPDRFSGHQFPNYSSELNVNALLLGDSALYLCASSPMLASQETQYFGPGTRLLVL.

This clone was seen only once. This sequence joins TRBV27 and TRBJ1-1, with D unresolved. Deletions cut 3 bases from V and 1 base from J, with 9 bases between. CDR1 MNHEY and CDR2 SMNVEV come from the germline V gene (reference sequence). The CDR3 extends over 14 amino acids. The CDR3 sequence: CASSFFYGNTEAFF. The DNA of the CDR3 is TGTGCCAGCAGTTTTTTCTATGGGAACACTGAAGCTTTCTTT.

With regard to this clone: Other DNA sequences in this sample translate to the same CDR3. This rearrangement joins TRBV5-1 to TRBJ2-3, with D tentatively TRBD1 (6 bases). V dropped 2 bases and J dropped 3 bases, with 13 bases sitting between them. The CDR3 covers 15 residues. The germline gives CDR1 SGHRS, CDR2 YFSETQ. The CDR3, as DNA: TGCGCCAGCAGCTTCTTTGGGGGCGGAACAGATACGCAGTATTTT. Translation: CASSFFGGGTDTQYF.

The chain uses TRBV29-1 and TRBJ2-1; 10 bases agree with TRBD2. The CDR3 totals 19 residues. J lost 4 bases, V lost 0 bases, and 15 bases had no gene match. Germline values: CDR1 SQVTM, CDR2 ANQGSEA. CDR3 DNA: TGCAGCGTTGAAGATCCGGGACCCCAGCTAGCGGGAGATTACAATGAGCAGTTCTTC. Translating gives CSVEDPGPQLAGDYNEQFF.

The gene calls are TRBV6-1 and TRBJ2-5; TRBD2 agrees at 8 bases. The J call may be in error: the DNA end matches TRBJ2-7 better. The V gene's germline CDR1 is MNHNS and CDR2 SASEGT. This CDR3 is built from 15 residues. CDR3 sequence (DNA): TGTGCCAGCAGTGTGTCGCGGGGGGCCGGCTACGAGCAGTACTTC. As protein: CASSVSRGAGYEQYF.

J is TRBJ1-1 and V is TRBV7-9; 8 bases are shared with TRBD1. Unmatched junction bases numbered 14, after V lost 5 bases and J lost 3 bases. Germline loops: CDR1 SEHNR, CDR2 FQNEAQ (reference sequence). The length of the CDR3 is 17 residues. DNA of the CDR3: TGTGCCAGCAGCCCTTTCCGGGGCAGGGGGCGCGACACTGAAGCTTTCTTT. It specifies CASSPFRGRGRDTEAFF.

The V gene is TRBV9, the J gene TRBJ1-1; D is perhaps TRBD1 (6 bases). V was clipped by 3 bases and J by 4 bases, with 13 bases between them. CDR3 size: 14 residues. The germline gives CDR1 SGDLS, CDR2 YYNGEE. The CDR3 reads CASSGPTGITEAFF. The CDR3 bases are TGTGCCAGCAGCGGACCCACAGGGATCACTGAAGCTTTCTTT.

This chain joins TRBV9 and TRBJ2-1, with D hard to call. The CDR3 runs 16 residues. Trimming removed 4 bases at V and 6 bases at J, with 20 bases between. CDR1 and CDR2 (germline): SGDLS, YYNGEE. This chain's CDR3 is CASSILSWADGNEQFF. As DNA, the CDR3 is TGTGCCAGCAGCATACTCTCTTGGGCCGATGGCAATGAGCAGTTCTTC.

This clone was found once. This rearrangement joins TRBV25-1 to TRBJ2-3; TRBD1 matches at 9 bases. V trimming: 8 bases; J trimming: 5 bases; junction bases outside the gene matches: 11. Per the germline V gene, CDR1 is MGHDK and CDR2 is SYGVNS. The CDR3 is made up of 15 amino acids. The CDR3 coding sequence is TGTGCCAGCGGACCGGGACAGGGTAGGATAGATACGCAGTATTTT. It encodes CASGPGQGRIDTQYF.

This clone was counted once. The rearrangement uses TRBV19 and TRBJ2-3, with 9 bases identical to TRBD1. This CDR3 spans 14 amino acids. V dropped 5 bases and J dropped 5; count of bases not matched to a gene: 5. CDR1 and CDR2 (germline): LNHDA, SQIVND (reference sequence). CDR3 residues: CASSGQGKRDTQYF. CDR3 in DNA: TGTGCCAGTAGTGGACAGGGGAAACGAGATACGCAGTATTTT.

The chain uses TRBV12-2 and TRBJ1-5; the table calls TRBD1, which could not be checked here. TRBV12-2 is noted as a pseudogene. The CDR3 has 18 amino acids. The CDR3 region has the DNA TGTGCAAGTCGCTTAGCGCCCCAAGACAGGGGGGGAAATCAGCCCCAGCATTTT. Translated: CASRLAPQDRGGNQPQHF.

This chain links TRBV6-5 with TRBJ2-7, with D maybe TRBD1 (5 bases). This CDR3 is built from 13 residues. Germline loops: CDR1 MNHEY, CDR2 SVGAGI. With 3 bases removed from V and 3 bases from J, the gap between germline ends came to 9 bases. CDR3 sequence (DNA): TGTGCCAGCAGTTATGACAGTTACTACGAGCAGTACTTC. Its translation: CASSYDSYYEQYF.